These 9 T cell receptor beta chains were all obtained from the same sample, sequenced in a study of shared clonotypes between healthy human individuals (dated by TCRdb to about 2020). Library construction relied on the immunoSEQ multiplex PCR assay. TCRdb took over this immuneACCESS table, retaining in-frame rearrangements with V and J assigned. Such tables are incomplete; in checked studies, under half of the missing clones stem from an unresolved V gene, and the remainder is unexplained. The sample table contains about 1.5 million clones; only one count was recorded for approximately 97% of them. The ten largest clones add up to about 1.2% of the sample. The sample consisted of naive CD4+ T cells sorted from blood. This specimen's cell subset or site label, per the study, means: CD45RA+ positively selected. Receptor source: a young man in good health.

The rearrangement joins TRBV2 to TRBJ2-3, with D perhaps TRBD2 (7 bases). Deletions cut 6 bases from V and 5 bases from J, with 18 bases between. This CDR3 spans 15 amino acids. Looked up from germline, CDR1 is SNHLY and CDR2 is FYNNEI. CDR3 in DNA: TGTGCCAGCAGGCGGGGGCCCGGCTTGGGAGATACGCAGTATTTT. Protein product: CASRRGPGLGDTQYF. Combining the CDR3 with reference TRBV2 and TRBJ2-3 gives the whole variable domain EPEVTQTPSHQVTQMGQEVILRCVPISNHLYFYWYRQILGQKVEFLVSFYNNEISEKSEIFDDQFSVERPDGSNFTLKIRSTKLEDSAMYFCASRRGPGLGDTQYFGPGTRLTVL.

The CDR3 sequence is CASSLGIGPTYEQYF. In DNA, the CDR3 is TGTGCCAGCTCACTAGGCATTGGGCCAACCTACGAGCAGTACTTC. This rearrangement joins TRBV11-2 to TRBJ2-7, with D perhaps TRBD2 (5 bases). Trimming pared 8 bases from V and 2 bases from J, leaving 19 bases between. Germline V lookup: CDR1 SGHAT, CDR2 FQNNGV. The length of the CDR3 is 15 residues.

The J gene is TRBJ2-1, the V gene TRBV18; TRBD1 matches 10 bases. Germline assignment: CDR1 KGHSH and CDR2 LQKENI. The V and J ends lost 2 bases and 12 bases, in that order; junction bases with no gene match: 7. CDR3 length equals 14 residues. CDR3 sequence: CASSPGTGAYGQFF. In nucleotides, the CDR3 is TGTGCCAGCTCACCAGGGACAGGGGCGTATGGGCAGTTCTTC.

The chain links TRBV5-4 to TRBJ2-1; TRBD2 matches 7 bases. The CDR3 covers 13 residues. V dropped 4 bases and J dropped 8; count of bases not matched to a gene: 6. In germline, CDR1 is SGHNT, CDR2 YYREEE (reference sequence). The CDR3 loop reads CASSQTSRDEQFF. CDR3 nucleotides: TGTGCCAGCAGCCAGACTAGCCGCGATGAGCAGTTCTTC. Based on the CDR3 plus reference TRBV5-4 and TRBJ2-1, the full variable domain is ETGVTQSPTHLIKTRGQQVTLRCSSQSGHNTVSWYQQALGQGPQFIFQYYREEENGRGNFPPRFSGLQFPNYSSELNVNALELDDSALYLCASSQTSRDEQFFGPGTRLTVL.

This chain uses TRBV9 with TRBJ1-4, with D possibly TRBD1 on 6 matching bases. V gave up 4 bases and J gave up 15 bases, with 16 bases separating them. The CDR3 is 12 residues long. Germline V gives CDR1 SGDLS, CDR2 YYNGEE. The CDR3 nucleotides are TGTGCCAGCAGCTCACGCTCGGGACAATTGTTTTTT. Its translation: CASSSRSGQLFF.

This chain connects TRBV10-3 to TRBJ1-3, with a possible D match to TRBD1 (5 bases). CDR1 is ENHRY, CDR2 SYGVKD, per germline. The CDR3 is 13 amino acids. The V end was cut by 6 bases, the J end by 2 bases, with 8 bases between. CDR3 nucleotides: TGTGCCATCAGGTCGACAGCTGGAAACACCATATATTTT. Translating gives CAIRSTAGNTIYF.

This rearrangement joins TRBV28 to TRBJ2-3; 12 nucleotides line up with TRBD2. The germline CDR1 and CDR2 sequences are MDHEN and SYDVKM. V lost 7 bases, J lost 5 bases, and 16 bases stayed unmatched. The CDR3 extends over 18 amino acids. The CDR3 DNA sequence: TGTGCCAGCACCGAAACCCACCTAGCGGGAGGGCCGAAAGATACGCAGTATTTT. This translates into CASTETHLAGGPKDTQYF.

With respect to this clone: The same CDR3 also results from other DNA sequences found in this sample. The gene calls are TRBV15 and TRBJ2-7; no firm D call. V lost 0 bases and J lost 1, with 4 bases in between. The CDR3 consists of 13 residues. Germline V CDR1 and CDR2: LNHNV, YYDKDF (reference sequence). This CDR3 is CATSRDRSYEQYF. DNA for the CDR3: TGTGCCACCAGCAGAGACCGATCCTACGAGCAGTACTTC.

The V gene is TRBV18, the J gene TRBJ2-5; TRBD2 aligns across 11 bases. Trimming removed 5 bases from V and 5 bases from J; junction bases left unmatched: 10. The CDR3 is 16 amino acids. From germline, CDR1 is KGHSH and CDR2 LQKENI. The CDR3 coding sequence is TGTGCCAGCTCAGGTACTAGCGGGAGTGGCGCGGAGACCCAGTACTTC. Protein: CASSGTSGSGAETQYF.